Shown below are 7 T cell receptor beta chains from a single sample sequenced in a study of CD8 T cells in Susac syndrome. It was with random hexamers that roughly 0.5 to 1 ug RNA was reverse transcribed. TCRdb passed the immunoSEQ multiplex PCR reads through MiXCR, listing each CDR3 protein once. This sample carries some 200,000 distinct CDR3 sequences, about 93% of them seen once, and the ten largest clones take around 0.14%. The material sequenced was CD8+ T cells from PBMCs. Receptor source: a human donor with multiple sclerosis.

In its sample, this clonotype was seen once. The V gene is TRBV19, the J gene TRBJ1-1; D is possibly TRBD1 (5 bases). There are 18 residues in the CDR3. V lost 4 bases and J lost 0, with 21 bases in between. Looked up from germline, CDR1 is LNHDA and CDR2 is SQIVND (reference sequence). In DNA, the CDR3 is TGTGCCAGTAGTACCTCCGGGGGGACCGTGAACATGAACACTGAAGCTTTCTTT. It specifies CASSTSGGTVNMNTEAFF.

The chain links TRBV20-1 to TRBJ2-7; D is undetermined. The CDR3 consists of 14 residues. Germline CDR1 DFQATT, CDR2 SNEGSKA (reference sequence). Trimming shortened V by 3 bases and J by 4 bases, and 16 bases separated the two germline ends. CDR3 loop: CSASYPLPQYEQYF. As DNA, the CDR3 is TGCAGTGCTAGTTACCCACTACCTCAGTACGAGCAGTACTTC.

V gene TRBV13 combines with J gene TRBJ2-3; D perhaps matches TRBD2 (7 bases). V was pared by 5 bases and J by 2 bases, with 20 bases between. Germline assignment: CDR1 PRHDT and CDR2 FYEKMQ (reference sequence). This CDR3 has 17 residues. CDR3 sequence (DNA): TGTGCCAGCAGCACAAGAAGGGGGGGGGACCTCACAGATACGCAGTATTTT. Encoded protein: CASSTRRGGDLTDTQYF.

The DNA for the CDR3 is TGTGCCAGCAGTAGGGGAGGGGTGAACACTGAAGCTTTCTTT. Amino acid sequence: CASSRGGVNTEAFF. The chain uses TRBV27 and TRBJ1-1; possibly TRBD1 for D (5 bases). The CDR3 spans 14 residues. The V gene's germline CDR1 is MNHEY and CDR2 SMNVEV (reference sequence). V lost 5 bases and J 0 bases, leaving 10 bases between the germline ends.

Here the CDR3 reads CAISEWDSDQPQHF. CDR3 nucleotides: TGTGCCATCAGTGAGTGGGACAGCGATCAGCCCCAGCATTTT. This chain links TRBV10-3 with TRBJ1-5, with 7 positions matching TRBD1. The CDR3 covers 14 residues. J was trimmed by 5 bases and V by 1 base; bases with no gene match: 2. Germline V CDR1 and CDR2: ENHRY, SYGVKD.

CDR3 DNA: TGTGCCAGCAGTTACGGTGTCGAGCAGTACTTC. It encodes CASSYGVEQYF. V and J are TRBV6-5 and TRBJ2-7, with D unresolved. V dropped 2 bases and J dropped 6 bases, with 5 bases sitting between them. Germline values: CDR1 MNHEY, CDR2 SVGAGI. The length of the CDR3 is 11 residues.

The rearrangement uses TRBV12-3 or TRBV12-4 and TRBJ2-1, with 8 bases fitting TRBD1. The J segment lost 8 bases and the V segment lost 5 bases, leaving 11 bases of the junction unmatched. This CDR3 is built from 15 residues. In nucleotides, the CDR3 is TGTGCCAGCAGTACCCGGACAGGGTCGGGGGATGAGCAGTTCTTC. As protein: CASSTRTGSGDEQFF.